This entry describes one T cell receptor (beta chain). No antigen is known for it. Method: immunoSEQ multiplex PCR; TCRdb's copy keeps in-frame clones and lacks some. The sample has over 100,000 clones; around 87% are singletons. These data originate in a study of T cell responses to AZD1222 COVID-19 vaccine. Study summary: Second doses that came at about 4 or about 12 weeks were put together.

Points from the study as a whole: The number of AZD1222 recipients seropositive at baseline was only five to seven.

CDR3 length: 13 residues. V lost 8 bases and J lost 4, with 12 bases in between. Looked up from germline, CDR1 is SNHLY and CDR2 is FYNNEI. This TCR was sampled from an adult in good health. V usage is TRBV2 and J usage is TRBJ1-5; D is perhaps TRBD1 (5 bases). Sequences were derived from peripheral blood, sampled on day 0 of AZD1222 vaccination. CDR3 amino acids: CASLRDGNQPQHF. DNA for the CDR3: TGTGCCAGCCTCCGGGACGGAAATCAGCCCCAGCATTTT.